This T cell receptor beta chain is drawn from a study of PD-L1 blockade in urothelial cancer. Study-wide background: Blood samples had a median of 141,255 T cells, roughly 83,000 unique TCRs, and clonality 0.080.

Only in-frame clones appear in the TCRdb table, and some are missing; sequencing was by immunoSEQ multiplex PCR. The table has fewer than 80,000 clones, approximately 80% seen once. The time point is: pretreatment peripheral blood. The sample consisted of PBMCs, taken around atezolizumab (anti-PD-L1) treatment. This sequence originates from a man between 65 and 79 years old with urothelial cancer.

CDR3 bases: TGTGCCATCAGTACGGCTAGCGGGAGGAATGAGCAGTTCTTC. It translates to CAISTASGRNEQFF. The V call is TRBV10-3, the J call TRBJ2-1, with 11 bases fitting TRBD2. Germline assignment: CDR1 ENHRY and CDR2 SYGVKD. Trimming cost V 5 bases and J 7 bases; bases outside gene matches: 4. This CDR3 is 14 amino acids long.